This TCR beta chain originates from a study of Ad26.COV2.S vaccination and SARS-CoV-2 variants. Study-level background: Doses of Ad26.COV2.S were injected into muscle once or twice, 56 days apart.

Stated treatment: 19 received Ad26.COV2.S at low or high dose, single or two shots; roughly five received placebo; per-sample allocation not given. The samples date from day 63 after the first vaccine or placebo injection. Ad26.COV2.S expressed prefusion-stabilized spike from the original Wuhan strain. About this clone itself: The antigen remains undetermined.

Findings and limits, study-wide: Substantial breadth in spike-specific CD8+ and CD4+ T cell responses was reportedly seen after vaccination. The TCR breadth and depth analyses may have produced an underestimate of total T cell responses.

Germline assignment: CDR1 KGHSH and CDR2 LQKENI. CDR3 size: 14 residues. Trimming took 4 bases from V and 3 from J; bases not matched to a gene: 2. Assay used: immunoSEQ multiplex PCR; TCRdb lists only in-frame clones, some missing. The top ten clones hold about 5% of a sample with hundreds of thousands of clones, roughly 90% of them seen once. The sample here was peripheral blood, taken in a trial of Ad26.COV2.S vaccine versus placebo. The receptor was isolated from a person aged 18-60 years who received the Ad26.COV2.S COVID-19 vaccine or a placebo. The rearrangement links TRBV18 to TRBJ2-7, with TRBD1 matching 11 bases. The DNA of the CDR3 is TGTGCCAGCTCACTTGGGACAGGGGGCTACGAGCAGTACTTC. Protein: CASSLGTGGYEQYF. Together with reference TRBV18 and TRBJ2-7, the CDR3 gives the full variable domain: NAGVMQNPRHLVRRRGQEARLRCSPMKGHSHVYWYRQLPEEGLKFMVYLQKENIIDESGMPKERFSAEFPKEGPSILRIQQVVRGDSAAYFCASSLGTGGYEQYFGPGTRLTVT.